Below are 10 T cell receptor beta chains sequenced from a single sample in a study of monozygotic twins with inflammatory bowel disease. Reprocessing the 5' RACE reads, TCRdb reports a single entry for every CDR3 protein and omits DNA. Reported are 300,000 to 400,000 distinct CDR3 sequences; the ten largest clones contain around 2%. The sequenced sample was blood. The receptors were sampled from a human donor with ulcerative colitis or Crohn's disease, or a healthy co-twin of an affected twin (not recorded which).

This sequence joins TRBV5-1 and TRBJ2-5; TCRdb lists TRBD2, though no DNA is available to test this call. Germline lookup yields CDR1 SGHRS and CDR2 YFSETQ. The CDR3 extends over 15 amino acids. The CDR3: CASSSGTLSTETQYF. Variable domain in full (rest from reference TRBV5-1 and TRBJ2-5): KAGVTQTPRYLIKTRGQQVTLSCSPISGHRSVSWYQQTPGQGLQFLFEYFSETQRNKGNFPGRFSGRQFSNSRSEMNVSTLELGDSALYLCASSSGTLSTETQYFGPGTRLLVL.

The chain carries TRBV20-1 and TRBJ2-1; TCRdb reports TRBD1, a call that lacks DNA to check it against. This CDR3 is 16 amino acids long. Germline assignment: CDR1 DFQATT and CDR2 SNEGSKA (reference sequence). This chain's CDR3 is CSARAGGFFPYNEQFF.

The chain is built from TRBV7-6 and TRBJ1-4; the TCRdb D gene call, TRBD1, has no DNA to confirm it. The CDR3 is 18 amino acids. Germline CDR1 SGHVS, CDR2 FNYEAQ. The CDR3 protein is CASSATAPYPATNEKLFF.

The chain couples TRBV5-1 to TRBJ1-1; there is no DNA to check the TCRdb D call of TRBD1. The length of the CDR3 is 15 residues. Per the germline V gene, CDR1 is SGHRS and CDR2 is YFSETQ. The CDR3 protein is CASRLGDRGNTEAFF.

The chain joins TRBV6-1 to TRBJ1-2; TCRdb outputs TRBD1, but without DNA this stays unchecked. The CDR3 covers 15 residues. Germline lookup yields CDR1 MNHNS and CDR2 SASEGT. The CDR3 protein is CASRETGKVNYGYTF.

The rearrangement joins TRBV19 to TRBJ2-7; the D call of TRBD1 rests on TCRdb alone, since no DNA is present to check it. Germline assignment: CDR1 LNHDA and CDR2 SQIVND (reference sequence). The CDR3 is 15 residues long. This CDR3 is CASSLGAGTSYEQYF.

V gene TRBV3-1 combines with J gene TRBJ1-1; as DNA is missing, the TRBD1 call by TCRdb cannot be tested. Germline V lookup: CDR1 LGHDT, CDR2 YNNKEL (reference sequence). CDR3 length: 14 residues. CDR3 loop: CASSQETANTEAFF.

CDR3 residues: CASSLRASYEQYF. The chain has TRBV27 and TRBJ2-7. Looked up from germline, CDR1 is MNHEY and CDR2 is SMNVEV (reference sequence). This CDR3 contains 13 residues.

The CDR3 region is CASSLQYNGKSTDTQYF. The rearrangement uses TRBV7-2 and TRBJ2-3. Germline V lookup: CDR1 SGHTA, CDR2 FQGNSA. The CDR3 is made up of 17 amino acids. Using reference TRBV7-2 and TRBJ2-3 for the parts outside the CDR3, the full variable domain is GAGVSQSPSNKVTEKGKDVELRCDPISGHTALYWYRQSLGQGLEFLIYFQGNSAPDKSGLPSDRFSAERTGGSVSTLTIQRTQQEDSAVYLCASSLQYNGKSTDTQYFGPGTRLTVL.

The V gene is TRBV6-1, the J gene TRBJ1-2. There are 14 residues in the CDR3. CDR1 and CDR2 from the germline V gene are MNHNS and SASEGT. The CDR3 sequence: CASSPDINNYGYTF.